This TCR beta chain was profiled in a study of cytomegalovirus exposure and HLA in healthy donors (dated by TCRdb to about 2017). Turning to the overall study: According to an earlier analysis of several hundred of the donors, 150 million to 200 million T cells yielded roughly 100 million unique TCR beta sequences and approximately 280 Gb of sequence data. An earlier analysis of several hundred of the donors used high-throughput TCR beta sequencing to judge whether each TCR beta V gene segment behaved as functional or pseudogenic. The study aimed to test whether signatures of past pathogen exposure could be identified by cataloging public T cell receptors. Alongside the repertoire data, information on donor age, sex, ethnicity and CMV serostatus was compiled. Along with the approximately 700-subject first cohort, a separate validation cohort of about 110 different subjects was used. The number of typed donors differed by locus: roughly 629-640 for A, B, C, DRB1 and DQB1; some 500 for DQA1; approximately 610 for DPA1; and 450 to 480 for DPB1. Around 320 gigabases of sequencing data and approximately 85 million unique TCR sequences were included in an early release covering 550 to 800 HLA-typed donors. All discovery cohort repertoires had been generated on a single sequencing platform. The study used immunosequencing to profile the T cell repertoires of 666 subjects and linked those repertoires to cytomegalovirus serostatus. About five DR-DQ haplotypes were handled as single units for association and clustering because linkage in the cohort was strong. To predict cytomegalovirus infection status, the study brought together high-throughput TCR immunosequencing, statistical association of individual TCRs with disease status, and machine learning. Rather than using new phenotypic data, the later analysis identified candidate immune exposures from TCR beta sequences and from how often those sequences occurred across donors. HLA typing included class I and class II loci at four-digit resolution. In a later analysis, previously published TCR beta repertoires from 550 to 700 donors were re-analyzed and high-resolution HLA genotyping was added so that TCR occurrence patterns could be studied. In a later genetic analysis, genome-wide SNP genotypes for about three fifths of the roughly 670 donors were used, and that subset was treated as a discovery cohort. Among 300 to 500 genotyped donors of the cohort, an average of roughly 230,000 unique TCR beta nucleotide sequences was sequenced per donor, of which 15% to 20% were non-productive. The genetic ancestry cluster associated with self-reported Caucasian donors included 81% of the approximately 400 genotyped donors. General study outcomes and caveats: A cluster of highly shared sequence variants was judged likely to represent a technical artifact of the sequencing pipeline. A later genetic analysis reported fewer N-insertions in productive TCRs among donors in an Asian-associated ancestry cluster than the roughly 690-donor mean. According to a later analysis, most CMV-associated TCR beta chains appeared to be HLA-restricted, and the HLA associations seemed to be driven largely by CMV exposure. When HLA alleles, especially DR and DQ, strongly co-occurred, TCR associations were difficult to assign to individual alleles. The authors suggested that the approach could potentially be generalized to other disease states and immunological phenotypes. V-gene and J-gene trimming of TCR beta chains was associated with a missense DCLRE1C variant in a later genetic analysis, and the association was replicated in an independent cohort. The study listed 150 to 200 TCR beta chains as associated with cytomegalovirus. A later analysis found that TCR association rates varied across HLA loci, with DRB1 alleles showing the most associated TCRs and HLA-C alleles the fewest. The earlier analysis of some 540 of the donors excluded some 15 rarely observed V segments, including chromosome 9 orphons, because counts were too low. Several of the top co-occurrence clusters appeared to be linked to parvovirus B19, influenza, CMV and Epstein-Barr virus, according to a later analysis. The classifier was reported to diagnose cytomegalovirus status with high specificity and sensitivity in both the original and validation cohorts. Compared with equally common non-associated chains, HLA-associated TCR beta chains in a later analysis were more clonally expanded and had lower generation probabilities. A further reported finding was that TCR beta sequences accurately predicted the HLA-A and HLA-B alleles for most subjects in the first cohort. A few of the identified cytomegalovirus-associated TCR beta chains were confirmed in vitro to be specific for cytomegalovirus antigens. The only immune exposure information available for the cohort was CMV serostatus. In an earlier analysis of 587 of the donors, most TCR beta V segments were observed in productive rearrangements about 87% or about 30% of the time, broadly matching IMGT annotations. The cohort was sequenced for TCR beta chains only, and without alpha or paired-chain data the features that could be detected were limited. Across donors, most TCR sequences were observed very rarely, whereas some public TCRs were present in many individuals. Some IMGT-functional V segments, including TRBV6-2 and TRBV6-3, could not be told apart with the 87-base-pair reads, so those segments were excluded. Sequencing depth was assumed to be roughly uniform across donors in the presence/absence analyses, though that assumption may not hold. Linkage disequilibrium might explain the correlated functional status among segregating V segments, but an unknown experimental factor could not be excluded. Because HLA typing was unavailable for some donors at each locus, only the typed subset was used in association tests. At a false discovery rate of 0.05, a later analysis linked about 17,000 TCR beta sequences to specific HLA alleles.

The cohort comprised some 700 healthy bone marrow donors. Cohort members were all nominally healthy when sampled, although unrecorded immune exposures were likely present. The donor tested CMV seronegative and was one of the 352 seronegative cohort members. Each donor provided a peripheral blood sample, and peripheral blood mononuclear cells were used for TCR beta sequencing. The Qiagen DNeasy Blood Extraction Kit was used to extract genomic DNA from the blood cell samples. Regarding this clone: Its antigen target is currently unknown. No qualities accompany the bases; no much larger clone lies one base away.

Library creation used the immunoSEQ multiplex PCR assay. For the multiplex PCR, a mixture combining 60 forward primers for TCR Vbeta segments and 13 reverse primers for TCR Jbeta segments was used. Amplification of the CDR3 region of rearranged TCR beta genes was performed with a multiplex PCR assay on genomic DNA. The Illumina HiSeq System was used to sequence the amplified TCR beta libraries as 87-base-pair reads. The original methods were these. In a later analysis, about 80 million unique TCR beta chains were counted across the roughly 610 repertoires, and roughly 11 million of these chains were shared by at least two donors. Raw reads were error-corrected and collapsed into unique sequences by a nearest-neighbor algorithm in which closely related sequences were merged to remove PCR and sequencing errors. Alignment of CDR3 sequences to IMGT reference sequences was used to assign V, D and J gene segments. For a sequence to be retained, a match of at least six nucleotides was required to both a V gene segment and a J gene segment. A rearrangement was called productive if the CDR3 had no stop codons and remained in frame with V and J, and every other rearrangement was called non-productive. CDR3 was defined according to IMGT convention as the region running from the second conserved V-encoded cysteine to the conserved J-encoded phenylalanine. The earlier analysis of 450 to 750 of the donors excluded any sequence lacking an unambiguous match to a single V gene segment. An earlier analysis of a few hundred of the donors called V segments functional above 56.7% productive rearrangements and segregating when the between-donor standard deviation exceeded 5%. A statistical classification framework was developed to diagnose cytomegalovirus status using the catalog of TCR beta chain sequences. In a later analysis, TCR nucleotide sequences were compared against IMGT/GENE-DB human TR gene sequences so that V and J genes could be assigned. In a later analysis, CDR3 sequences and most-parsimonious VDJ recombination scenarios were assigned using the TCRdist pipeline. In a later analysis, each TCR beta chain was defined by its CDR3 amino acid sequence together with its V-gene family, and reads without a unique V-gene family were excluded. To address suspected cross-contamination and a sequencing artifact, a later analysis removed approximately 600 highly shared, low-generation-probability nucleotide sequences. A later analysis calculated a clonal expansion index for each public chain from normalized within-repertoire ranks of inferred template counts. Generation probabilities in a later analysis came from a VDJ recombination model fitted to out-of-frame rearrangements, and those results were checked against IGoR. A later analysis scored TCR-TCR, TCR-HLA and TCR-CMV co-occurrence with hypergeometric tests, applying a repertoire-size bias correction to TCR pairs. In a later analysis, false discovery rates were estimated by permuting HLA or CMV assignments 20 times. In a later analysis, co-occurring TCRs were grouped with DBSCAN, and TCRdist sequence similarity was added when clustering was performed within HLA-allele-positive subsets. For co-occurrence clustering, repertoires with fewer than 30,000 or more than 120,000 public chains were excluded, along with five or six repertoires with anomalous nucleotide sharing. The table was pulled from immuneACCESS by TCRdb, which kept in-frame rearrangements only. Such tables lose some clones; where checked, under half of the loss comes from unresolved V genes, and the rest has no known cause. V and J calls and clone size follow that table, whereas D and trimming were derived from the DNA. Here the sample has 150,000 to 250,000 clones; 65% to 90% occur a single time. The ten largest clones take up around 2.3% of the sample.

From the cysteine up to the phenylalanine, the CDR3 has a length of 16 residues. Only the CDR3 DNA stays, 48 bases, in frame from base 1. The V end gives up 4 bases and the J end 0 bases, leaving 4 bases in the junction not matched to a gene. In the germline V gene (reference sequence), CDR1 corresponds to SGHNT and CDR2 to YYREEE. Sequenced sample: PBMCs. The TCR sequence derives from a woman in her forties or fifties in good health and CMV-seronegative. The chain couples TRBV5-4 to TRBJ2-3; the junction holds 11 bases that match TRBD2. The CDR3 here reads CASSRLAGLSTDTQYF. The DNA is TGTGCCAGCAGCCGACTAGCGGGGTTAAGCACAGATACGCAGTATTTT.